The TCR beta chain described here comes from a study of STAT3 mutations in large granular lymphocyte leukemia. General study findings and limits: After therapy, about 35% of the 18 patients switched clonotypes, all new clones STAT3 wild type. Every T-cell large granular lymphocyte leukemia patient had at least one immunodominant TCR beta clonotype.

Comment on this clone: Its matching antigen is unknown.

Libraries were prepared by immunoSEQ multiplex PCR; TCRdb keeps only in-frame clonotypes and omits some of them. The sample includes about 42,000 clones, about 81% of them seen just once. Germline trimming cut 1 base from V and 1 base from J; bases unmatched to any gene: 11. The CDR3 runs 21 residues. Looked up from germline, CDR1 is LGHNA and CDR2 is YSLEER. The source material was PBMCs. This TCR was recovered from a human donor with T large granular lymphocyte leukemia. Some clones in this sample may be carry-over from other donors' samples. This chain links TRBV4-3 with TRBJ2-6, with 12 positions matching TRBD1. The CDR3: CASSQVRGDRGRFSGANVLTF. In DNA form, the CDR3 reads TGCGCCAGCAGCCAAGTTAGGGGGGACAGGGGGCGGTTTTCTGGGGCCAACGTCCTGACTTTC.